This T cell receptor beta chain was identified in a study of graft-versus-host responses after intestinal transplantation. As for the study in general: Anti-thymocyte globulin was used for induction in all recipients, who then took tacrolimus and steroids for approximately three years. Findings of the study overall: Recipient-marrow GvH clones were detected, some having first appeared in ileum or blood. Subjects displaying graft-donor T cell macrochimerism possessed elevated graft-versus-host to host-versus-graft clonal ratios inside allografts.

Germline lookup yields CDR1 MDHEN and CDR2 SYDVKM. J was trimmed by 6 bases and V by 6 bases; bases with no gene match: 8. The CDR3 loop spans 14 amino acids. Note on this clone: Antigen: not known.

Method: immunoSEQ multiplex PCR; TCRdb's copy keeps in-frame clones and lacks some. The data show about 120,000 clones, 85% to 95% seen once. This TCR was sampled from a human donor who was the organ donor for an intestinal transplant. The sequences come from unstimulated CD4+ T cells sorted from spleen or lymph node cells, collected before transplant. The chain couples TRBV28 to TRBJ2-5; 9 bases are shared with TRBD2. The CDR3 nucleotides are TGTGCCAGCAGGAGGCGGGAGGGCGTAAAGACCCAGTACTTC. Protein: CASRRREGVKTQYF.